This entry features one T cell receptor (beta chain) sequence. CDR3 length equals 16 residues. CDR1 is ENHRY, CDR2 SYGVKD, per germline. Trimming took 6 bases from V and 0 from J; bases not matched to a gene: 3. These data are taken from a study of blood T cell repertoires in COVID-19. The overall study: Specimens from acute and convalescent COVID-19 originated in the United States, Italy and Spain.

Using immunoSEQ multiplex PCR, the repertoire was profiled, and TCRdb retains in-frame clones only, with some absent. The data hold about 290,000 clones, with under 90% observed a single time. This receptor was obtained from a woman under 40 with COVID-19, enrolled during active disease. This chain links TRBV10-3 with TRBJ1-6; TRBD1 agrees at 9 bases. The specimen was peripheral blood. In DNA, the CDR3 is TGTGCCATCAGAGGGACAGGGAGCTCCTATAATTCACCCCTCCACTTT. Encoded protein: CAIRGTGSSYNSPLHF.